This TCR beta chain was retrieved from a study of T cell responses to AZD1222 COVID-19 vaccine. This CDR3 spans 21 amino acids. J was trimmed by 4 bases and V by 2 bases; bases with no gene match: 15. CDR1 and CDR2 from the germline V gene are KGHSH and LQKENI. Profiled with immunoSEQ multiplex PCR; TCRdb holds only in-frame clones, not every one. The repertoire holds tens of thousands of clones, with 80% as singletons. J is TRBJ2-3 and V is TRBV18, with 16 bases lining up with TRBD2. The starting material was peripheral blood, obtained 28 days after the second AZD1222 dose. This sequence originates from an adult who received the AZD1222 COVID-19 vaccine. CDR3 DNA: TGTGCCAGCTCACCAATTAACAGGGGGACTAGCGGGAGGGCGGTAGCAGATACGCAGTATTTT. It is translated as CASSPINRGTSGRAVADTQYF.